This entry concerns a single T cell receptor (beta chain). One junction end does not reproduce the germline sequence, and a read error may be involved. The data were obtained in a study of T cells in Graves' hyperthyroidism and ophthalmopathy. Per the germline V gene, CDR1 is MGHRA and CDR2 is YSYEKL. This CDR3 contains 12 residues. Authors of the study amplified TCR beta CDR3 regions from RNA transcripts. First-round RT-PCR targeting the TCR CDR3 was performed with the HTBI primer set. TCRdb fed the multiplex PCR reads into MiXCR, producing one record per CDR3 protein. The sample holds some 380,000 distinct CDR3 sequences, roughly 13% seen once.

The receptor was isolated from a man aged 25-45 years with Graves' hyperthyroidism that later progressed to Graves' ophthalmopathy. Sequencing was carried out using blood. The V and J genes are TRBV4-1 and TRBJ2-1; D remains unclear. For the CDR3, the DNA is TGTGCCAGCGTAACGGCGTGGGATGAGCAGTTCTTC. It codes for CASVTAWDEQFF.